The clone carrying this TCR beta chain has more than one count but fewer than ten. Its antigen is not identified. The data originate from a study of response to subunit inactivated influenza vaccine. Whole-study findings and limits: Authors suggested that a seasonal influenza vaccination recruits few new T cells each time.

Via MiXCR, TCRdb re-called the RT-PCR reads, giving one row per CDR3 protein. The data show 500,000 to 600,000 distinct CDR3 sequences, under 15% seen once. Trimming cost V 6 bases and J 6 bases, with 12 bases left between them. The CDR3 is 13 amino acids. Germline V lookup: CDR1 MGHDK, CDR2 SYGVNS. The starting material was PBMCs from blood, obtained more than 35 days after vaccination. The receptor was derived from a man aged 50 or older who received an inactivated influenza vaccine. The chain joins TRBV25-1 to TRBJ1-5; D may be TRBD1 (5 bases). CDR3 coding DNA: TGTGCCAGCAGCCCAGGGTCGCGTCAGCCCCAGCATTTT. Translation: CASSPGSRQPQHF.